Each of the 14 T cell receptor beta chains below was sequenced from the same sample in a study of cytomegalovirus exposure and HLA in healthy donors. PCR was performed using 60 Vbeta and 13 Jbeta primers. TCRdb's table, derived via immunoSEQ multiplex PCR, lists solely in-frame clones and lacks some. Of 110,000 or so clones listed, around 80% are singletons. Sequencing used PBMCs. The receptors come from a male donor in good health and CMV-seronegative.

This clone counts as medium-sized. V is TRBV6-5 and J is TRBJ2-7; 7 bases are shared with TRBD1. The V segment lost 0 bases and the J segment 0 bases; nucleotides outside the gene matches: 2. CDR1 MNHEY and CDR2 SVGAGI come from the germline V gene. This CDR3 comprises 15 residues. This CDR3 reads CASSYSGDSSYEQYF. The CDR3 bases are TGTGCCAGCAGTTACTCTGGGGACAGCTCCTACGAGCAGTACTTC.

Note on this clone: At one end, the junction sequence differs from germline, possibly due to a read error. The chain combines TRBV7-2 with TRBJ1-1; 9 positions agree with TRBD1. From germline, CDR1 is SGHTA and CDR2 FQGNSA. This CDR3 has 15 residues. CDR3 sequence: CASSLGTGENAEAFF. The DNA for the CDR3 is TGTGCCAGCAGCTTAGGGACAGGGGAGAACGCTGAAGCTTTCTTT.

This rearrangement joins TRBV9 to TRBJ1-2; weak D call: TRBD1 (6 bases). Trimming shortened V by 0 bases and J by 4 bases, and 13 bases separated the two germline ends. Germline V gene lookup returns CDR1 SGDLS and CDR2 YYNGEE. The CDR3 totals 15 residues. The CDR3 bases are TGTGCCAGCAGCGTAGAAGGTCAGGGGACCTATGGCTACACCTTC. Translated, it gives CASSVEGQGTYGYTF.

CDR3 sequence: CASSFSSRDGGELFF. The DNA of the CDR3 is TGTGCCAGTAGCTTCTCGTCGCGGGATGGAGGGGAGCTGTTTTTT. The chain joins TRBV19 to TRBJ2-2; TRBD2 might be the D (6 bases). The CDR3 runs to 15 residues. V lost 6 bases and J lost 8, with 19 bases in between. The germline V gene has CDR1 LNHDA and CDR2 SQIVND (reference sequence).

The chain is built from TRBV27 and TRBJ2-2; TRBD1 aligns across 8 bases. V lost 2 bases, J lost 2 bases, and 4 bases stayed unmatched. CDR3 length: 16 residues. Germline V gene data show CDR1 as MNHEY and CDR2 as SMNVEV (reference sequence). This CDR3 reads CASSLAGGFNTGELFF. The CDR3 DNA follows: TGTGCCAGCAGTTTAGCAGGGGGCTTTAACACCGGGGAGCTGTTTTTT.

This clone was counted a single time. The V gene is TRBV2, the J gene TRBJ2-2; D is unresolved. The ends were cut back, 7 bases at V and 0 bases at J, with 9 bases in the middle. Germline CDR1 is SNHLY and CDR2 is FYNNEI. This CDR3 spans 14 amino acids. CDR3 amino acids: CASTADSNTGELFF. For the CDR3, the DNA is TGTGCCAGCACCGCCGACTCGAACACCGGGGAGCTGTTTTTT.

This clone has a handful of counts. The gene calls are TRBV9 and TRBJ1-2; TRBD1 might be the D (5 bases). V was trimmed by 0 bases and J by 4 bases, leaving 16 bases between them. Germline values: CDR1 SGDLS, CDR2 YYNGEE. The CDR3 is 16 amino acids. CDR3 residues: CASSVATGGSLYGYTF. In nucleotides, the CDR3 is TGTGCCAGCAGCGTAGCTACCGGGGGGAGCCTCTATGGCTACACCTTC. Looking up the rest from reference TRBV9 and TRBJ1-2 gives the full variable domain: DSGVTQTPKHLITATGQRVTLRCSPRSGDLSVYWYQQSLDQGLQFLIQYYNGEERAKGNILERFSAQQFPDLHSELNLSSLELGDSALYFCASSVATGGSLYGYTFGSGTRLTVV.

This chain uses TRBV30 with TRBJ2-1; D is uncertain. The CDR3 spans 13 residues. The germline V and J ends were trimmed by 2 bases and 9 bases, with 14 bases remaining between them. Germline CDR1 reads GTSNPN; CDR2 reads SVGIG (reference sequence). The CDR3 spells CAWSLSRGVEQFF. The CDR3 coding sequence is TGTGCCTGGAGTTTATCTAGAGGCGTTGAGCAGTTCTTC. The full variable domain, completed using reference TRBV30 and TRBJ2-1, is SQTIHQWPATLVQPVGSPLSLECTVEGTSNPNLYWYRQAAGRGLQLLFYSVGIGQISSEVPQNLSASRPQDRQFILSSKKLLLSDSGFYLCAWSLSRGVEQFFGPGTRLTVL.

CDR3: CASSFGTGTTGELFF. The CDR3 bases are TGTGCCAGCAGTTTCGGGACAGGGACCACCGGGGAGCTGTTTTTT. The chain recombines TRBV27 with TRBJ2-2; 9 nucleotides align to TRBD1. The V gene end was trimmed by 3 bases and the J gene end by 4 bases; junction bases not matched to a gene: 3. The germline V gene has CDR1 MNHEY and CDR2 SMNVEV (reference sequence). This CDR3 comprises 15 residues.

Here the CDR3 DNA reads TGTGCCAGCAGGGACTTAGCGGGAAATGAGCAGTTCTTC. Protein product: CASRDLAGNEQFF. The genes are TRBV7-2 and TRBJ2-1, with 8 nucleotides matching TRBD2. Trimming took 6 bases from V and 7 from J; bases not matched to a gene: 5. The germline CDR1 and CDR2 sequences are SGHTA and FQGNSA. This CDR3 spans 13 amino acids.

The chain is built from TRBV6-1 and TRBJ1-1; D is possibly TRBD1 (5 bases). Per germline, CDR1 MNHNS and CDR2 SASEGT. Between the trimmed V and J ends, which lost 3 bases and 8 bases, there was a span of 16 bases. This CDR3 is 14 amino acids long. The CDR3 reads CASSDTHGAREAFF. The DNA of the CDR3 is TGTGCCAGCAGTGATACCCATGGGGCGCGGGAAGCTTTCTTT.

Only one count was recorded for this clone. The rearrangement uses TRBV4-3 and TRBJ2-5; 7 bases line up with TRBD1. The germline gives CDR1 LGHNA, CDR2 YSLEER. V was pared by 3 bases and J by 4 bases, with 2 bases of the junction left unmatched. The CDR3 extends over 13 amino acids. The chain's CDR3 is CASSHAGGETQYF. The DNA of the CDR3 is TGCGCCAGCAGCCACGCAGGGGGAGAGACCCAGTACTTC.

The V and J genes are TRBV4-3 and TRBJ2-3, with D perhaps matching TRBD1 (6 bases). The germline V gene encodes CDR1 LGHNA and CDR2 YSLEER. The CDR3 consists of 13 residues. Deletions cut 4 bases from V and 5 bases from J, with 10 bases between. In nucleotides, the CDR3 is TGCGCCAGCAGCCTGAGGACAGAAGATACGCAGTATTTT. This sequence encodes CASSLRTEDTQYF.

The chain employs TRBV5-5 and TRBJ2-7; D is possibly TRBD2 (5 bases). Looked up from germline, CDR1 is SGHKS and CDR2 is YYEKEE (reference sequence). V was trimmed by 2 bases and J by 3 bases, leaving 15 bases between them. CDR3 length: 15 amino acids. CDR3: CASSFEGIRFYEQYF. In DNA, the CDR3 is TGTGCCAGCAGCTTCGAGGGCATCCGTTTCTACGAGCAGTACTTC.